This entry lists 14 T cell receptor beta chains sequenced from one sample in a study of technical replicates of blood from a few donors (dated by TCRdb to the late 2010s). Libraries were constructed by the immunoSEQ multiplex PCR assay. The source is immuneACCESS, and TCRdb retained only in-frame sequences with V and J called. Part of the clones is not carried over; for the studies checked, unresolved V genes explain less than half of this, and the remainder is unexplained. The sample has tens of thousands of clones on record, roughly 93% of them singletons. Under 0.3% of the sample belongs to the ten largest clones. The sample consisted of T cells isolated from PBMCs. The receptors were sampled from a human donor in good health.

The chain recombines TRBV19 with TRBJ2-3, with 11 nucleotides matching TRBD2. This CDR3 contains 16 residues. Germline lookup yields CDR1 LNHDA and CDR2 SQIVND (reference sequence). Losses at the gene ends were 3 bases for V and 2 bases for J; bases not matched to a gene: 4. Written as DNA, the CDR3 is TGTGCCAGTAGTATCCCTAGCGGGGGGACCACAGATACGCAGTATTTT. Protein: CASSIPSGGTTDTQYF.

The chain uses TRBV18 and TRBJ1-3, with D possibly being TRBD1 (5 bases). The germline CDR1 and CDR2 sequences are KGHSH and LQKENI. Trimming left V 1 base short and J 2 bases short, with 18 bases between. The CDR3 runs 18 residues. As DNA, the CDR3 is TGTGCCAGCTCACCACTTGCGGGACTTTTCCCCCCTGGAAACACCATATATTTT. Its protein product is CASSPLAGLFPPGNTIYF.

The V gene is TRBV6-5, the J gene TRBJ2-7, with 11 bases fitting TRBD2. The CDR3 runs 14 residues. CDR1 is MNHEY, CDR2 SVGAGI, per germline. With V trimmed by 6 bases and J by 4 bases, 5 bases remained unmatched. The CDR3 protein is CASSAGTSGYEQYF. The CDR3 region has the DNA TGTGCCAGCAGCGCCGGGACTAGCGGTTACGAGCAGTACTTC.

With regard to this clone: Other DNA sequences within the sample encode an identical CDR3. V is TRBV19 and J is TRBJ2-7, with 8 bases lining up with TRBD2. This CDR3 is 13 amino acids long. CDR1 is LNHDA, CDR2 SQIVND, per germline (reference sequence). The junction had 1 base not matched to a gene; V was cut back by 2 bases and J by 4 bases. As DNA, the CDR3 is TGTGCCAGTAGTATAACTAGCGGTTACGAGCAGTACTTC. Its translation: CASSITSGYEQYF.

The CDR3 spells CASSFGPRSNYGYTF. In DNA, the CDR3 is TGTGCCAGCAGCTTTGGTCCGCGATCTAACTATGGCTACACCTTC. The rearrangement joins TRBV7-8 to TRBJ1-2; D gene uncertain. V shed 3 bases and J shed 0 bases, with 11 bases lying between them. The germline gives CDR1 SGHVS, CDR2 FQNEAQ. The CDR3 spans 15 residues.

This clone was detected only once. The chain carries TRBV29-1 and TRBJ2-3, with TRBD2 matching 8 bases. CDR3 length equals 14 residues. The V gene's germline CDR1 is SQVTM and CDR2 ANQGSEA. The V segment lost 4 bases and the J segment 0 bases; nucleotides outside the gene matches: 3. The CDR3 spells CSVVAGQSTDTQYF. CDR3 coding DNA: TGCAGCGTTGTAGCGGGGCAAAGCACAGATACGCAGTATTTT.

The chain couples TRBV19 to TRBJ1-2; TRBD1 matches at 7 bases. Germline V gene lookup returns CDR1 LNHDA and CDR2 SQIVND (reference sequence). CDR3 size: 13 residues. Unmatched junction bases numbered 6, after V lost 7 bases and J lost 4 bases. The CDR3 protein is CASTLAGGYGYTF. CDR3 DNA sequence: TGTGCCAGTACCCTGGCAGGGGGCTATGGCTACACCTTC.

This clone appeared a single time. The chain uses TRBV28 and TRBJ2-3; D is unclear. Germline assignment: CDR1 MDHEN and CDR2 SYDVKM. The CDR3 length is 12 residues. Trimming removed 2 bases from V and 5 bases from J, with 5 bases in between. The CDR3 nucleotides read TGTGCCAGCAGTTTACAGGTAGATACGCAGTATTTT. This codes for CASSLQVDTQYF.

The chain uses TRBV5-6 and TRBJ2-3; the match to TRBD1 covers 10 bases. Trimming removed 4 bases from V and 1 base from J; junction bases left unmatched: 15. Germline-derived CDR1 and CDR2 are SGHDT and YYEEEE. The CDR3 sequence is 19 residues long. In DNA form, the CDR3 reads TGTGCCAGCAGCAAAACCGGACAGGGGGTTCAGTTTGGCACAGATACGCAGTATTTT. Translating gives CASSKTGQGVQFGTDTQYF.

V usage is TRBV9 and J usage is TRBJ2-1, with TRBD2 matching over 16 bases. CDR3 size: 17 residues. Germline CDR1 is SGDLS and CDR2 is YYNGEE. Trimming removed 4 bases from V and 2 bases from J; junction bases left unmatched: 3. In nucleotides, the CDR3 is TGTGCCAGCAGCTCCGGGACTAGCGGGAGGGCCTACAATGAGCAGTTCTTC. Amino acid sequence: CASSSGTSGRAYNEQFF.

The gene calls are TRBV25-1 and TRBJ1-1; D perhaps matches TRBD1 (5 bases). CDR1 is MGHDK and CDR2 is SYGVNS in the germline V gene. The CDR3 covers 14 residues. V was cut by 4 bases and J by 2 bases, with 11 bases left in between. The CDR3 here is CASSGSGSNTEAFF. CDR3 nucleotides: TGTGCCAGCAGTGGATCAGGGTCAAACACTGAAGCTTTCTTT.

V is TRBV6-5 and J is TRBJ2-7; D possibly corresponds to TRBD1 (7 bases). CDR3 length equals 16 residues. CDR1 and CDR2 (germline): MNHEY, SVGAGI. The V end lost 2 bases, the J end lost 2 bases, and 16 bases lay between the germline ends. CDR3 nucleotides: TGTGCCAGCAGTTACAAAGCAGGGGGGTTCACCTACGAGCAGTACTTC. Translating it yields CASSYKAGGFTYEQYF.

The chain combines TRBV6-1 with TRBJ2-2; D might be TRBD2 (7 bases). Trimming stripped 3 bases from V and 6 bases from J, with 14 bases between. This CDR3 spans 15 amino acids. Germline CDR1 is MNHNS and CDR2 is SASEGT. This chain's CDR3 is CASSDSRGAAGELFF. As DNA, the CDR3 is TGTGCCAGCAGTGACAGCCGGGGGGCAGCCGGGGAGCTGTTTTTT.

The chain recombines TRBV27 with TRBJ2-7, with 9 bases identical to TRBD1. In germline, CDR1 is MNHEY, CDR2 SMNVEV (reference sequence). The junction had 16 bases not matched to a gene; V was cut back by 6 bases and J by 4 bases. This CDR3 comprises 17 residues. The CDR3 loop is CASSHSLPGQGVYEQYF. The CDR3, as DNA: TGTGCCAGCAGCCATTCGCTGCCGGGACAGGGAGTATACGAGCAGTACTTC.